This T cell receptor beta chain was retrieved from a study of cytomegalovirus exposure and HLA in healthy donors. Study in general: A later analysis reported the same platform for the 120 or so validation repertoires and the approximately 640 first-cohort repertoires.

The study's findings and limits: The finding came from a later analysis; first-cohort TCR clusters tended to co-occur in the 110 or so validation repertoires.

Trimming cost V 4 bases and J 6 bases, with 25 bases left between them. The CDR3 totals 18 residues. From germline, CDR1 is LGHNA and CDR2 YNFKEQ. By proportion, this clone is medium-sized. Its target is unknown. Assay: immunoSEQ multiplex PCR; the TCRdb copy retains only in-frame clones and omits some. The sample contains almost 200,000 clones, roughly three quarters of which appear only once. The chain couples TRBV4-2 to TRBJ2-1; TRBD2 is a possible D gene (6 bases). The receptor was derived from a woman aged 25 to 45 in good health and CMV-seronegative. The sequenced sample consisted of PBMCs. Written as DNA, the CDR3 is TGTGCCAGCAGCCCCCACATGTCTCGTTCTACGGGACTCAATGAGCAGTTCTTC. This sequence encodes CASSPHMSRSTGLNEQFF.